Listed here are 9 T cell receptor beta chains from one sample, sequenced in a study of blood T cell repertoires in COVID-19. Some clones are missing from TCRdb's copy, which holds only in-frame ones; the method was immunoSEQ multiplex PCR. This table has 40,000 to 60,000 clones, roughly 85% appearing once. Sequenced material: peripheral blood. These receptors came from a man between 65 and 85 years old with acute or convalescent COVID-19.

This chain joins TRBV15 and TRBJ2-3; the D gene is possibly TRBD2 (6 bases). The germline V gene has CDR1 LNHNV and CDR2 YYDKDF (reference sequence). Trimming took 1 base from V and 4 from J, leaving 18 bases between them. The CDR3 has 17 amino acids. For the CDR3, the DNA is TGTGCCACCAGCAGAGGGGATGGCGGCGCTAGCGCAGATACGCAGTATTTT. This gives the protein CATSRGDGGASADTQYF.

CDR3 residues: CASSPTGGSSYEQYF. In DNA form, the CDR3 reads TGTGCCAGCAGCCCCACCGGCGGGAGTTCCTACGAGCAGTACTTC. The V call is TRBV7-3, the J call TRBJ2-7; 7 bases are a match to TRBD2. Germline V gene sequence: CDR1 SGHTA, CDR2 FQGTGA. The CDR3 is made up of 15 amino acids. J lost 1 base, V lost 5 bases, and 8 bases had no gene match.

CDR3 nucleotide sequence: TGTGCCAGCAGTAAAGCGGGGGGGATTAACACCGGGGAGCTGTTTTTT. This encodes CASSKAGGINTGELFF. The V call is TRBV6-2 or TRBV6-3, the J call TRBJ2-2, with 10 bases fitting TRBD2. The CDR3 covers 16 residues. V lost 5 bases, J lost 2 bases, and 5 bases stayed unmatched. Germline lookup yields CDR1 MNHEY and CDR2 SVGEGT.

CDR3 bases: TGTGCCAGCAGCCAAGAAGGCAGCGGGGCAACCGGGGAGCTGTTTTTT. It yields the protein CASSQEGSGATGELFF. The V call is TRBV14, the J call TRBJ2-2; 7 bases line up with TRBD2. CDR3 length: 16 amino acids. Germline V gene sequence: CDR1 SGHDN, CDR2 FVKESK. V shed 0 bases, J shed 5 bases, and the junction held 6 bases outside the gene matches.

The V gene is TRBV27, the J gene TRBJ2-2; D perhaps matches TRBD1 (6 bases). This CDR3 has 19 amino acids. Deletions cut 9 bases from V and 6 bases from J, with 32 bases between. The germline V gene has CDR1 MNHEY and CDR2 SMNVEV (reference sequence). CDR3 in amino acids: CASSGVSSVPGRSPGELFF. CDR3 DNA sequence: TGTGCCAGTTCAGGGGTCTCATCCGTCCCGGGACGTTCCCCCGGGGAGCTGTTTTTT.

This clone has just a few counts. The V and J genes are TRBV7-2 and TRBJ1-4, with TRBD1 as a possible D gene (5 bases). The germline V and J ends were trimmed by 5 bases and 8 bases, with 15 bases remaining between them. CDR1 and CDR2 from the germline V gene are SGHTA and FQGNSA. The CDR3 covers 14 residues. In nucleotides, the CDR3 is TGTGCCAGCAGCCCTGGGACTTGGGGAGAAAAACTGTTTTTT. This sequence encodes CASSPGTWGEKLFF.

V gene TRBV7-2 combines with J gene TRBJ1-6, with D hard to call. Germline CDR1 reads SGHTA; CDR2 reads FQGNSA. The germline V and J ends were trimmed by 1 base and 15 bases, with 7 bases remaining between them. The CDR3 has 11 amino acids. The CDR3 DNA is TGTGCCAGCAGCTTAGATAGAGTCCTCCACTTT. The encoded protein is CASSLDRVLHF.

The genes are TRBV30 and TRBJ2-6, with TRBD2 identical over 7 bases. The CDR3 extends over 15 amino acids. Germline assignment: CDR1 GTSNPN and CDR2 SVGIG (reference sequence). The junction had 4 bases not matched to a gene; V was cut back by 5 bases and J by 0 bases. The CDR3 loop reads CAWAGGGSGANVLTF. The CDR3 DNA reads TGTGCCTGGGCTGGGGGGGGCTCTGGGGCCAACGTCCTGACTTTC.

This CDR3 is CASSVRDRVMSEQFF. In DNA form, the CDR3 reads TGTGCCAGTAGTGTCCGGGACAGGGTAATGAGTGAGCAGTTCTTC. This chain links TRBV19 with TRBJ2-1, with TRBD1 matching over 9 bases. The length of the CDR3 is 15 residues. Germline assignment: CDR1 LNHDA and CDR2 SQIVND (reference sequence). V gave up 5 bases and J gave up 9 bases; unmatched junction bases: 11.